This is a list of T cell receptor beta chains from one sample in a study of T cells in Graves' hyperthyroidism and ophthalmopathy. Each CDR3 protein is one row after TCRdb ran MiXCR on the multiplex PCR reads. The sample consists of 300,000 to 350,000 distinct CDR3 sequences, about a sixth of them appearing once. Specimen: blood. The receptors stem from a woman aged 40 to 49 with Graves' ophthalmopathy. CDR3s include the opening cysteine and the closing phenylalanine or tryptophan. D genes are given only for firm matches. Where a row states a size, it is once, few, many or the class of an expanded clone; other rows omit it.

abundance	v_gene	d_gene	j_gene	CDR3nt	CDR3aa
NA	TRBV6-5	NA	TRBJ1-5	TGTGCCAGCAGTTCCGGACAGAGATATCAGCCCCAGCATTTT	CASSSGQRYQPQHF
many	TRBV3-1	TRBD2	TRBJ2-5	TGTGCCAGCAGCCATGCGGGAGGGAAGCAAGAGACCCAGTACTTC	CASSHAGGKQETQYF
many	TRBV2	NA	TRBJ1-2	TGTGCCAGCAGTAGGACTGAAGTCTATGGCTACACCTTC	CASSRTEVYGYTF
few	TRBV7-7	NA	TRBJ2-5	TGTGCTAGCAGCCCTATAGGGGACCCAGGAGAGACCCAGTACTTC	CASSPIGDPGETQYF
many	TRBV11-1	NA	TRBJ1-1	TGTGCCAGCAGCTTAGTCACCACGCAGAGTGAAGCTTTCTTT	CASSLVTTQSEAFF
many	TRBV5-6	TRBD2	TRBJ2-7	TGTGCCAGCAGCTTGACGACTAGCGGAACCTACGAGCAGTACTTC	CASSLTTSGTYEQYF
many	TRBV6-5	NA	TRBJ1-3	TGTGCCAGCATGGGTAGGCCTGGAAACACCATATATTTT	CASMGRPGNTIYF
many	TRBV25-1	NA	TRBJ2-2	TGTGCCAGCACCGCCGGGACAGGGCCACGCCTAGCGGGTTCCGGGGAGCTGTTTTTT	CASTAGTGPRLAGSGELFF
many	TRBV27	NA	TRBJ1-5	TGTGCCAGCAGTTCTAGCTGGGGAATCAATCAGCCCCAGCATTTT	CASSSSWGINQPQHF
many	TRBV12-3/TRBV12-4	NA	TRBJ1-1	TGTGCCAGCAGTTTTATAAGGAACACTGAAGCTTTCTTT	CASSFIRNTEAFF
many	TRBV11-2	NA	TRBJ1-1	TGTGCCAGCAGCTTAGATCTAAGGGGACGGTCGCCTTTCGATGAAGCTTTCTTT	CASSLDLRGRSPFDEAFF
few	TRBV12-3/TRBV12-4	NA	TRBJ2-5	TGTGCCAGCCAAGAGGACTTGGAGACCCAGTACTTC	CASQEDLETQYF
many	TRBV11-2	NA	TRBJ2-5	TGTGCCAGCAGCTTAAAAGGAGCGGGCGGGATCGCTTTAGAGACCCAGTACTTC	CASSLKGAGGIALETQYF
NA	TRBV6-2/TRBV6-3	TRBD1	TRBJ2-2	TGTGCCAGCAGTCGCACGGGACAGAGGAACACCGGGGAGCTGTTTTTT	CASSRTGQRNTGELFF
NA	TRBV28	NA	TRBJ1-6	TGTGCCAGCAGTTCACGGGACACCTCCGATAATTCACCCCTCCACTTT	CASSSRDTSDNSPLHF
many	TRBV19	NA	TRBJ1-5	TGTGCCAGTAGGCCGGATGGTAGCAATCAGCCCCAGCATTTT	CASRPDGSNQPQHF
many	TRBV7-8	NA	TRBJ2-4	TGTGCCAGCAGCCGTCAGGGAAGAATCGCGGCGAAAGACATTCAGTACTTC	CASSRQGRIAAKDIQYF
many	TRBV19	TRBD1	TRBJ2-6	TGTGCCAGTAGTATAGACTGGACAGGGACTGGGGCCAACGTCCTGACTTTC	CASSIDWTGTGANVLTF
many	TRBV7-2	NA	TRBJ1-5	TGTGCCAGCAGCTTAAACACCAATCAGCCCCAGCATTTT	CASSLNTNQPQHF
many	TRBV28	NA	TRBJ2-7	TGTGCCAGCAGTTCGCCGGGAGCTCCCTACGAGCAGTACTTC	CASSSPGAPYEQYF
many	TRBV5-1	TRBD1	TRBJ1-2	TGCGCCAGCAGCTTGGGGACAGGGTTTAACTATGGCTACACCTTC	CASSLGTGFNYGYTF
many	TRBV7-2	TRBD1	TRBJ1-5	TGTGCCAGCAGAGGGGGCGGAAGCAATCAGCCCCAGCATTTT	CASRGGGSNQPQHF
many	TRBV6-2/TRBV6-3	NA	TRBJ2-5	TGTGCCAGCAGTCTCGGTGGTATCGCCCAAGAGACCCAGTACTTC	CASSLGGIAQETQYF
few	TRBV5-1	TRBD1	TRBJ1-5	TGCGCCAGCAGCCATGGGACAGGTGATGGTCAGCCCCAGCATTTT	CASSHGTGDGQPQHF
many	TRBV18	NA	TRBJ2-7	TGTGCCAGCTCATTAAAGCGACAGGACACCTACGAGCAGTACTTC	CASSLKRQDTYEQYF
many	TRBV14	NA	TRBJ2-5	TGTGCCAGCAGCCAAGACTCAGGGTTGGCAAAGACCCAGTACTTC	CASSQDSGLAKTQYF
many	TRBV12-3/TRBV12-4	TRBD2	TRBJ2-7	TGTGCCAGCAGTCCGCGGGGACTAGCCCCCGAGCAGTACTTC	CASSPRGLAPEQYF
many	TRBV6-5	NA	TRBJ1-1	TGTGCCAGCACCTTGAAAGACGGATCCAATGAAGCTTTCTTT	CASTLKDGSNEAFF
many	TRBV5-1	TRBD1	TRBJ1-1	TGCGCCAGCAGCCTCTGGACAGGGATTATCACTGAAGCTTTCTTT	CASSLWTGIITEAFF
NA	TRBV10-2	NA	TRBJ2-1	TGCGCCAGCAGTGTAAGGTCCGGGACAGAGCAGTTCTTC	CASSVRSGTEQFF
many	TRBV29-1	NA	TRBJ1-1	TGCAGCGTTTCCCACCCACGAGGGAACACTGAAGCTTTCTTT	CSVSHPRGNTEAFF
many	TRBV27	NA	TRBJ1-1	TGTGCCAGCACAGGGCTCATGAACACTGAAGCTTTCTTT	CASTGLMNTEAFF
many	TRBV6-1	NA	TRBJ1-1	TGTGCCAGCAGTGAAGCAACAGAAAGGAGTGAAGCTTTCTTT	CASSEATERSEAFF
many	TRBV4-1	TRBD1	TRBJ2-5	TGCGCCAGCAGCCAAGGGGACAGGGACCAAGAGACCCAGTACTTC	CASSQGDRDQETQYF
many	TRBV6-1	TRBD2	TRBJ2-7	TGTGCCAGCAGTGAAGAGGCTAGCGGGAGGTGGGGACTAGGCTACGAGCAGTACTTC	CASSEEASGRWGLGYEQYF
NA	TRBV7-2	NA	TRBJ1-5	TGTGCCAGCAGCTTAGTAGGGTGGGGGGATCAGCCCCAGCATTTT	CASSLVGWGDQPQHF
many	TRBV7-8	NA	TRBJ2-5	TGTGCCAGCAGCTTCCAGGGGGACTCTCAAGAGACCCAGTACTTC	CASSFQGDSQETQYF
few	TRBV7-9	NA	TRBJ2-2	TGTGCCAGCAGCTTTAACCAGAACACCGGGGAGCTGTTTTTT	CASSFNQNTGELFF
many	TRBV30	TRBD1	TRBJ1-1	TGTGCCTGGAGTGTAGCAGGGGGTACTGAAGCTTTCTTT	CAWSVAGGTEAFF
many	TRBV19	TRBD1	TRBJ2-5	TGTGCCACCACGGACAGGAGCGGCACGACCCAGTACTTC	CATTDRSGTTQYF
many	TRBV11-2	NA	TRBJ2-5	TGTGCCAGCAGCTTAGATTTCGAGGAGGGGCGCCGGGCCCAGTACTTC	CASSLDFEEGRRAQYF
many	TRBV14	NA	TRBJ1-1	TGTGCCAGCAGCCCCAGAATGACCGAAGCTTTCTTT	CASSPRMTEAFF
once	TRBV6-2/TRBV6-3	TRBD2	TRBJ2-6	TGTGCCAGCAAATATTCGGGGGGCAACGTCCTGACTTTC	CASKYSGGNVLTF
many	TRBV12-3/TRBV12-4	TRBD2	TRBJ2-2	TGTGCCAGCAGTCCGTTGACTAGCGGGAGTGCCGGGGAGCTGTTTTTT	CASSPLTSGSAGELFF
many	TRBV3-1	NA	TRBJ1-1	TGTGCCAGCAGCCAAGATCTCTGGAACACTGAAGCTTTCTTT	CASSQDLWNTEAFF
many	TRBV7-9	NA	TRBJ2-7	TGTGCCAGCAGCTTAGCGGGGGGCACGACCTACGAGCAGTACTTC	CASSLAGGTTYEQYF
many	TRBV10-3	TRBD2	TRBJ2-7	TGTGCCATCAGCGAGGCGGGAGTTTCCGAGCAGTACTTC	CAISEAGVSEQYF
few	TRBV20-1	NA	TRBJ2-7	TGCAGTGCTAGAGACCTTCTGGACAGCTACGAGCAGTACTTC	CSARDLLDSYEQYF
many	TRBV4-2	TRBD2	TRBJ2-7	TGTGCCAGCAGCCAAGTACTAGCGGGAGTCTACGAGCAGTACTTC	CASSQVLAGVYEQYF
NA	TRBV6-1	NA	TRBJ1-1	TGTGCCAGCAGTGTATCTGGAGCAGGTTTGAACACTGAAGCTTTCTTT	CASSVSGAGLNTEAFF